This T cell receptor beta chain came from a study of regulatory T cells in long-lasting Graves disease. V was trimmed by 7 bases and J by 1 base, leaving 10 bases between them. The CDR3 totals 13 residues. Germline V gene sequence: CDR1 MNHEY, CDR2 SVGEGT. Time point indicated: persistent/refractory GD, antithyroid drugs over 5 years with positive TRAb. Following extraction of RNA from PBMCs, that RNA was used to make the TCR library. In regard to this clonotype: It may be a read error: a sequence one base away is much more abundant.

Arm-PCR with iRepertoire HTBI primers amplified the CDR3 regions for these TCR beta libraries. Authors' processing steps: The identification of 62 TRBV and 11 to 15 TRBJ segments was made across samples. A single record per CDR3 protein comes from TCRdb applying MiXCR to the multiplex PCR reads. The V and J calls come from TCRdb's annotation, not from the publication. The table has about 660,000 distinct CDR3 sequences, around 32% seen once; the top ten hold roughly 40%. The sequence derives from a female donor with Graves disease. This specimen was peripheral blood mononuclear cells (PBMCs), taken when the disease was refractory, from a patient treated with antithyroid drugs. The chain couples TRBV6-2 or TRBV6-3 to TRBJ1-1; D uncertain. The CDR3 region has the DNA TGTGCCAGCACGAGGAACGAGAACACTGAAGCTTTCTTT. This codes for CASTRNENTEAFF.